This entry lists 8 T cell receptor beta chains sequenced from one sample in a study of Ad26.COV2.S vaccination and SARS-CoV-2 variants. Data came from immunoSEQ multiplex PCR; TCRdb stores just in-frame clones and leaves some out. Of hundreds of thousands of clones listed, about 89% are singletons. The treatment denotes: 15 to 20 received Ad26.COV2.S at low or high dose, single or two shots; 5 received placebo; per-sample allocation not given. Day 63 following the first vaccine or placebo injection was when the samples were taken. The material was peripheral blood, obtained in a trial of Ad26.COV2.S vaccine versus placebo. The receptors were sampled from a person between 18 and 59 years old who received the Ad26.COV2.S COVID-19 vaccine or a placebo.

The chain links TRBV2 to TRBJ1-1; TRBD1 might be the D (5 bases). Between the trimmed V and J ends, which lost 9 bases and 1 base, there was a span of 9 bases. From germline, CDR1 is SNHLY and CDR2 FYNNEI. This CDR3 region has 12 residues. The CDR3 here is CASEDTNTEAFF. The DNA for the CDR3 is TGTGCCAGTGAGGACACGAACACTGAAGCTTTCTTT.

The J gene is TRBJ1-2, the V gene TRBV6-5; 10 bases map to TRBD1. V shed 7 bases, J shed 6 bases, and the junction held 11 bases outside the gene matches. Germline V gene lookup returns CDR1 MNHEY and CDR2 SVGAGI. This CDR3 has 15 residues. Here the CDR3 reads CASTYRSGQGNGYTF. CDR3 in DNA: TGTGCCAGCACTTATCGCTCGGGACAGGGGAATGGCTACACCTTC.

The V gene is TRBV29-1, the J gene TRBJ1-1, with 10 bases that match TRBD1. With 6 bases clipped from V and 5 bases from J, the junction kept 6 bases outside the gene matches. CDR3 length: 13 residues. The germline V gene has CDR1 SQVTM and CDR2 ANQGSEA. CDR3 in DNA: TGCAGCGTCCCGGGACAGGGGAGGACTGAAGCTTTCTTT. It is translated as CSVPGQGRTEAFF.

The chain employs TRBV6-5 and TRBJ1-1; D ambiguous. Trimming left V 6 bases short and J 0 bases short, with 5 bases between. The CDR3 sequence is 12 residues long. From germline, CDR1 is MNHEY and CDR2 SVGAGI. The CDR3 coding sequence is TGTGCCAGCAGCAAGATGAACACTGAAGCTTTCTTT. Translating gives CASSKMNTEAFF.

The CDR3, as DNA: TGTGCCAGCAGCCAAGATATACAGGGGGACACTGAAGCTTTCTTT. Its protein is CASSQDIQGDTEAFF. V gene TRBV14 combines with J gene TRBJ1-1, with 8 bases that match TRBD1. The CDR3 extends over 15 amino acids. J gave up 3 bases and V 0 bases, and 3 bases lay outside the gene matches. From germline, CDR1 is SGHDN and CDR2 FVKESK.

The J gene is TRBJ2-3, the V gene TRBV3-1 (or the pseudogene TRBV3-2); TRBD1 matches 8 bases. CDR1 is LGHDT and CDR2 is YNNKEL in the germline V gene (reference sequence). V was pared by 2 bases and J by 5 bases, with 3 bases of the junction left unmatched. The CDR3 loop spans 14 amino acids. The CDR3 is CASSQTGGRDTQYF. DNA for the CDR3: TGTGCCAGCAGCCAAACAGGGGGTAGAGATACGCAGTATTTT.

The chain links TRBV30 to TRBJ2-3; TRBD2 matches at 13 bases. This CDR3 contains 14 residues. J gave up 5 bases and V 3 bases, and 2 bases lay outside the gene matches. Germline V gives CDR1 GTSNPN, CDR2 SVGIG (reference sequence). The CDR3 DNA reads TGTGCCTGGAGCCGGACTAGCGGGAGAGATACGCAGTATTTT. Its protein is CAWSRTSGRDTQYF. Drawing the rest from reference TRBV30 and TRBJ2-3, the complete variable domain is SQTIHQWPATLVQPVGSPLSLECTVEGTSNPNLYWYRQAAGRGLQLLFYSVGIGQISSEVPQNLSASRPQDRQFILSSKKLLLSDSGFYLCAWSRTSGRDTQYFGPGTRLTVL.

CDR3 bases: TGTGCCAGCAGTTACCTGCCTAGAGACATTCAGTACTTC. Translated, it gives CASSYLPRDIQYF. The gene calls are TRBV6-5 and TRBJ2-4; the D is unclear. The CDR3 is 13 residues long. Germline V gives CDR1 MNHEY, CDR2 SVGAGI. Trimming took 2 bases from V and 8 from J, leaving 10 bases between them.